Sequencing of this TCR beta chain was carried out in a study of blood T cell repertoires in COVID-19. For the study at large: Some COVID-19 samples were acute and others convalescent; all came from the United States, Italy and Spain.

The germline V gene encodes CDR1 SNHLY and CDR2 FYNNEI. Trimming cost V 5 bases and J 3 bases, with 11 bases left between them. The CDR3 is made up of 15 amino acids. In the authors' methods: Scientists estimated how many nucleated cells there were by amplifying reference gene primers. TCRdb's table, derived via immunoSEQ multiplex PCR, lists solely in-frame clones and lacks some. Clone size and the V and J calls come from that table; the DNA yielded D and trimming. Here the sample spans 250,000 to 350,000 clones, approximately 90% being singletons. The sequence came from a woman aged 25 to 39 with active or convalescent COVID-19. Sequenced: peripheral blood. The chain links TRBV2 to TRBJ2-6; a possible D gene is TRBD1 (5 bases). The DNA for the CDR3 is TGTGCCAGCAGTCAGGGTTTGGTTGGGGCCAACGTCCTGACTTTC. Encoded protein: CASSQGLVGANVLTF.